This TCR beta chain was recorded in a study of CD8 T cells in Susac syndrome (dated by TCRdb to between 2018 and 2021). Concerning the study at large: Repertoire sequencing was used to test whether CD8+ T cell activation and differentiation in Susac syndrome was antigen driven. The clonality of the CD8+ T cell repertoire was compared across approximately 11 healthy donors, some 14 Susac syndrome patients and about 15 multiple sclerosis patients.

RNA was extracted using the RNeasy kit, and roughly 0.5 to 1 microgram was reverse transcribed with random hexamers. TCR beta CDR3 regions were amplified with the immunoSEQ multiplex PCR assay covering 54 Vbeta and 13 Jbeta segments. Bias from PCR amplification was corrected by using a synthetic template baseline for primer optimization and for computational correction. The study's own analysis went as follows. Reads were annotated to V, D and J genes according to IMGT and were analyzed with immunoSEQ Analyzer, with only productive sequences retained. To calculate clonality, Shannon entropy was normalized by log2 of the number of productive unique sequences and then subtracted from one. For each patient and control, public and private clones were evaluated among the 100 most prevalent clones. Clones were defined as Susac-specific if absent from the healthy and MS cohorts, from more than 900 published viral clones and from other ImmuneACCESS disease sequences. TCRdb itself trimmed the public reads at Q25 with fastp, ran MiXCR and retained productive beta chains. One record per CDR3 amino acid sequence lists the most common genes and DNA. It is TCRdb's table, rather than the study itself, that gives the V and J calls and clone size. The sample table lists about 400,000 distinct CDR3 sequences, more than 70% of them with a count of one. About 0.1% of the sample rests with the top ten.

Points the paper makes about the study in general: The study acknowledged that relatively few individuals were included in the TCR sequencing and HLA analysis.

Peripheral blood CD8+ and CD4+ T cells from healthy donors, Susac syndrome patients and multiple sclerosis patients were profiled by high-throughput TCR beta sequencing. Treatment-naive patients with stable or active relapsing-remitting disease fulfilling revised McDonald criteria were used as multiple sclerosis controls. Bulk CD8+ and CD4+ T cells were purified by magnetic negative isolation, while CD8+ TEMRA cells were enriched using FACS. Blood was collected in EDTA tubes and processed within 24 hours, with PBMCs isolated through density gradient centrifugation. PBMCs intended for TCR sequencing were frozen in liquid nitrogen and were later thawed in a 37 degrees C water bath. The sorted or isolated CD4+, CD8+ and CD8+ TEMRA cells had a purity of 90% or higher. From the germline V gene, CDR1 is MNHNS and CDR2 is SASEGT. The CDR3 runs 14 amino acids, cysteine and phenylalanine included. The DNA shown is the 42-base CDR3, in frame from base 1. Trimming at the junction amounts to 2 bases on V and 5 bases on J, and the germline ends lie 12 bases apart.

Regarding this clonotype: Its cognate antigen has yet to be identified. The record has no base qualities; no much larger clone is one base away.

Sequencing was done on a sample of CD8+ T cells from PBMCs. This chain joins TRBV6-1 to TRBJ1-1, and perhaps TRBD1 as D gene, on 5 matching bases. The clonotype comes from a human donor with multiple sclerosis. At the DNA level, the sequence is TGTGCCAGCAGTGAAAAGGGACGAGAAACTGAAGCTTTCTTT. This encodes CASSEKGRETEAFF.